This is a list of T cell receptor beta chains from one sample in a study of shared clonotypes between healthy human individuals. Assay: immunoSEQ multiplex PCR; the TCRdb copy retains only in-frame clones and omits some. The table includes some 1,600,000 clones, around 98% detected once. Source material: naive CD4+ T cells sorted from blood. Source of these receptors: a man between 25 and 39 years old in good health. The CDR3 runs from the conserved cysteine through the conserved F or W. D genes are given only for firm matches. Rows may omit the clone size; those that give it use once, few, many or a size class.

D,J,V,size,DNA,CDR3
-,TRBJ2-5,TRBV11-2,-,TGTGCCAGCAGCAGGTTTGGGGAGACCCAGTACTTC,CASSRFGETQYF
-,TRBJ1-2,TRBV29-1,once,TGCAGCGTTGAAGACGGACATCGCTACACCTTC,CSVEDGHRYTF
-,TRBJ2-1,TRBV7-2,-,TGTGCCAGCAGCTTCCGGACGGGATACAATGAGCAGTTCTTC,CASSFRTGYNEQFF
-,TRBJ2-7,TRBV7-6,-,TGTGCCAGCAGCTTTAGGCGTGTAGAGTTAAGCGAGCAGTACTTC,CASSFRRVELSEQYF
TRBD2,TRBJ2-1,TRBV12-5,-,TGTGCTAGTGGCAGAACAGGGGGACTAGCGGGAGGCGATGAGCAGTTCTTC,CASGRTGGLAGGDEQFF
-,TRBJ2-1,TRBV14,-,TGTGCCAGCAGCCAAGTAAGATACAATGAGCAGTTCTTC,CASSQVRYNEQFF
-,TRBJ1-2,TRBV7-8,once,TGTGCCAGCAGCTTAGGGGGATCCAACTATGGCTACACCTTC,CASSLGGSNYGYTF
-,TRBJ2-7,TRBV5-6,-,TGTGCCAGCAGCTTACAGGCGGGCTCCTACGAGCAGTACTTC,CASSLQAGSYEQYF
-,TRBJ2-7,TRBV6-6,-,TGTGCCAGCAGTAAGGGGCAGGGATTCTACGAGCAGTACTTC,CASSKGQGFYEQYF
TRBD1,TRBJ2-7,TRBV18,-,TGTGCCAGCTCCCGGGACAGATCCTACGAGCAGTACTTC,CASSRDRSYEQYF
-,TRBJ2-7,TRBV5-4,-,TGTGCCAGCAGCTTGGGACAGGGAGGGGACTACGAGCAGTACTTC,CASSLGQGGDYEQYF
-,TRBJ2-3,TRBV7-9,-,TGTGCCAGCAGCTTAGTAAGACCAGGGGCCGATACGCAGTATTTT,CASSLVRPGADTQYF
-,TRBJ2-7,TRBV5-1,-,TGCGCCAGCAGCCCCTGGGGCAGCTCCTACGAGCAGTACTTC,CASSPWGSSYEQYF
-,TRBJ2-7,TRBV27,-,TGTGCCAGCAGGATACAGGGTAGCTCCGAGCAGTACTTC,CASRIQGSSEQYF
TRBD1,TRBJ1-1,TRBV18,once,TGTGCCAGCTCCCAGTCGGGACAGTTATACACTGAAGCTTTCTTT,CASSQSGQLYTEAFF
-,TRBJ2-5,TRBV15,-,TGTGCCACCAGCAACCCGGGACATATCGAGACCCAGTACTTC,CATSNPGHIETQYF
TRBD1,TRBJ2-2,TRBV18,-,TGTGCCAGCTCATCTGGACAGGGGAACACCGGGGAGCTGTTTTTT,CASSSGQGNTGELFF
-,TRBJ2-5,TRBV27,-,TGTGCCAGCAGTTTCCTCGGGGTGTACCAAGAGACCCAGTACTTC,CASSFLGVYQETQYF
-,TRBJ2-1,TRBV7-2,-,TGTGCCAGCAGCTTAGTTTCCGTCTTGAACAATGAGCAGTTCTTC,CASSLVSVLNNEQFF
TRBD2,TRBJ2-1,TRBV5-1,-,TGCGCCAGCAGCTTGGAGGGACTACCTTACAATGAGCAGTTCTTC,CASSLEGLPYNEQFF
-,TRBJ2-7,TRBV2,once,TGTGCCAGCAGCCCAAGGCGGTACGAGCAGTACTTC,CASSPRRYEQYF
TRBD1,TRBJ1-1,TRBV9,-,TGTGCCAGCAGCCCCATGACCGGGACAGGGGGTGATAGGGACACTGAAGCTTTCTTT,CASSPMTGTGGDRDTEAFF
-,TRBJ2-1,TRBV7-3,-,TGTGCCAGCAGCTCACGTCTAGCGTCCTACAATGAGCAGTTCTTC,CASSSRLASYNEQFF
-,TRBJ2-7,TRBV5-8,-,TGTGCCAGCAGCCCGGACATACCAACCTACGAGCAGTACTTC,CASSPDIPTYEQYF
-,TRBJ2-3,TRBV6-5,-,TGTGCCAGCAGTTACTCGCGGTTTCCCGGGTATACGCAGTATTTT,CASSYSRFPGYTQYF
TRBD1,TRBJ2-7,TRBV4-1,-,TGCGCCAGCAGCCTTGGGGACAGCTACTACGAGCAGTACTTC,CASSLGDSYYEQYF
-,TRBJ2-1,TRBV30,-,TGTGCCTCGTCGGGTCCCAACCGTGAGCAGTTCTTC,CASSGPNREQFF
-,TRBJ1-3,TRBV28,-,TGTGCCAGCAGCCCCCTGGCCTCTGGAAACACCATATATTTT,CASSPLASGNTIYF
TRBD1,TRBJ2-7,TRBV5-5,-,TGTGCCAGTAACAGGGGTGAGGAGCAGTACTTC,CASNRGEEQYF
-,TRBJ2-7,TRBV19,-,TGTGCCAGTAGTCCCCTCGGGGGCCCCACCTCCCACGAGCAGTACTTC,CASSPLGGPTSHEQYF
-,TRBJ2-3,TRBV5-1,-,TGCGCCAGCCAAATGGACAGACCTAGCACAGATACGCAGTATTTT,CASQMDRPSTDTQYF
-,TRBJ1-1,TRBV5-1,-,TGCGCCAGCAGCCCCCAGCCGGGGCTGGACACTGAAGCTTTCTTT,CASSPQPGLDTEAFF
-,TRBJ1-1,TRBV7-2,-,TGTGCCAGCAGCTTCTCCAACTTGAACACTGAAGCTTTCTTT,CASSFSNLNTEAFF
-,TRBJ2-3,TRBV5-5,-,TGTGCCAGCAGCTTGGGCTCACCTAGCACAGATACGCAGTATTTT,CASSLGSPSTDTQYF
TRBD1,TRBJ2-3,TRBV27,once,TGTGCCAGCAGTCCCACCGTTGGGACAGGGGGCCGGGATACGCAGTATTTT,CASSPTVGTGGRDTQYF
-,TRBJ2-4,TRBV28,-,TGTGCCAGCAGTTTACTTTCTGGGACCGAGAACATTCAGTACTTC,CASSLLSGTENIQYF
-,TRBJ1-2,TRBV6-1,-,TGTGCCAGCAGTGAATCTCTTACAGGGAACTATGGCTACACCTTC,CASSESLTGNYGYTF
TRBD2,TRBJ2-1,TRBV11-2,-,TGTGCCAGCAGGCGGGGACTAGCGGGCCGTGCCTCCTACAATGAGCAGTTCTTC,CASRRGLAGRASYNEQFF
TRBD1,TRBJ1-2,TRBV28,-,TGTGCCAGCAGTGCACAGGGGGCTGGCGGCTATGGCTACACCTTC,CASSAQGAGGYGYTF
-,TRBJ1-1,TRBV9,-,TGTGCCAGCAGCGCCGGACCAACCGCGGCCACTGAAGCTTTCTTT,CASSAGPTAATEAFF
TRBD2,TRBJ2-7,TRBV29-1,-,TGCAGCGTTGAGAGCATTAGCGGGGGCTACGAGCAGTACTTC,CSVESISGGYEQYF
-,TRBJ2-7,TRBV18,-,TGTGCCAGCTCACCCCCCTGGACAGACTACGAGCAGTACTTC,CASSPPWTDYEQYF
TRBD2,TRBJ2-5,TRBV2,-,TGTGCCAGCAGTGGCGGGAGAGAAGAGACCCAGTACTTC,CASSGGREETQYF
-,TRBJ2-7,TRBV7-7,-,TGTGCCAGCAGCACCCGCGGCGGGGCCGAGCAGTACTTC,CASSTRGGAEQYF